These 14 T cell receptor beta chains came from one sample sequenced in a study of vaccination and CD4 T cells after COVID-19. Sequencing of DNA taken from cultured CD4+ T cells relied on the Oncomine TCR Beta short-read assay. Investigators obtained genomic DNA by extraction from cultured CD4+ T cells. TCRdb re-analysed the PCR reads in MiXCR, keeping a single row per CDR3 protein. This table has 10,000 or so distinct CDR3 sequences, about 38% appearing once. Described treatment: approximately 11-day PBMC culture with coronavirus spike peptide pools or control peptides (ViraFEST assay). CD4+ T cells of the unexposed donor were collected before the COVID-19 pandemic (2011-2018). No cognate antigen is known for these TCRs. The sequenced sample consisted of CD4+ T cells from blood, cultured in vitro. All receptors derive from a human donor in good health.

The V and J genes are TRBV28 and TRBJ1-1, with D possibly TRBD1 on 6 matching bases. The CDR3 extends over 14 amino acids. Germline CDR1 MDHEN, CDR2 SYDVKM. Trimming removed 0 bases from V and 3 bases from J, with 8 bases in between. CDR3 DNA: TGTGCCAGCAGTTTATGGGCAGGGGACACTGAAGCTTTCTTT. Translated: CASSLWAGDTEAFF.

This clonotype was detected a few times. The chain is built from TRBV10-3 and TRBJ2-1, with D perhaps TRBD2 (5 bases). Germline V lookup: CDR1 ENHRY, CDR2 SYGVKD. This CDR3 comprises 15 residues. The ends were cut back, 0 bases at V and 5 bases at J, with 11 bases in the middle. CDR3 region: CAISESRRGHNEQFF. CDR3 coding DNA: TGTGCCATCAGTGAGTCGCGACGGGGTCACAATGAGCAGTTCTTC.

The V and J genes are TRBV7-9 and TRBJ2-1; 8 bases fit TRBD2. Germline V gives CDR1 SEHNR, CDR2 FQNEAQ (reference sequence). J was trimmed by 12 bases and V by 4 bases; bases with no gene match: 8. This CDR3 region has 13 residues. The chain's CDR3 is CASSSGTREGQFF. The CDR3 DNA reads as TGTGCCAGCAGCTCCGGGACCCGGGAGGGGCAGTTCTTC.

As DNA, the CDR3 is TGTGCCAGCAGCTACAGCTTGAACACTGAAGCTTTCTTT. Protein product: CASSYSLNTEAFF. V and J are TRBV7-3 and TRBJ1-1; D gene unclear. CDR1 is SGHTA and CDR2 is FQGTGA in the germline V gene. Between the trimmed V and J ends, which lost 4 bases and 0 bases, there was a span of 6 bases. The CDR3 sequence is 13 residues long.

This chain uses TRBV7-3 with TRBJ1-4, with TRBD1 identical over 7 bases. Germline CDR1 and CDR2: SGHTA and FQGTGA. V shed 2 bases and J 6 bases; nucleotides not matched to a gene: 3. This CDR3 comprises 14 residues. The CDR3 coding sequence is TGTGCCAGCAGCTTAGAGGGGGCCGATGAAAAACTGTTTTTT. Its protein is CASSLEGADEKLFF.

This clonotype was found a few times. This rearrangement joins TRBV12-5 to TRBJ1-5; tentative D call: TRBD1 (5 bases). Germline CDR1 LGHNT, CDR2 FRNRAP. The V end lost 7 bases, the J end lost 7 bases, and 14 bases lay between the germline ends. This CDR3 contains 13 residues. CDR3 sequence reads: CASAQTELQPQHF. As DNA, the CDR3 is TGTGCTAGTGCCCAGACAGAATTACAGCCCCAGCATTTT. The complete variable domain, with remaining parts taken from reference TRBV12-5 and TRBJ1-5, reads DARVTQTPRHKVTEMGQEVTMRCQPILGHNTVFWYRQTMMQGLELLAYFRNRAPLDDSGMPKDRFSAEMPDATLATLKIQPSEPRDSAVYFCASAQTELQPQHFGDGTRLSIL.

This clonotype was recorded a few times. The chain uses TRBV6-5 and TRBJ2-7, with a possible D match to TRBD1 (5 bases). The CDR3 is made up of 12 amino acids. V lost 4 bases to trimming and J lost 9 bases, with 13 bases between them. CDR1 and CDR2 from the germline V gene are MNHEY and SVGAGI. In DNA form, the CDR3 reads TGTGCCAGCAGTTCGTCCAGGGATTCGCAGTACTTC. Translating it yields CASSSSRDSQYF.

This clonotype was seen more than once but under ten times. CDR3 loop: CSARVTSGRAPDTQYF. In DNA form, the CDR3 reads TGCAGTGCTAGAGTCACTAGCGGGAGGGCCCCAGATACGCAGTATTTT. V is TRBV20-1 and J is TRBJ2-3; 13 positions match TRBD2. CDR1 and CDR2 (germline): DFQATT, SNEGSKA (reference sequence). V was clipped by 1 base and J by 4 bases; unmatched bases: 5. The CDR3 is 16 residues long.

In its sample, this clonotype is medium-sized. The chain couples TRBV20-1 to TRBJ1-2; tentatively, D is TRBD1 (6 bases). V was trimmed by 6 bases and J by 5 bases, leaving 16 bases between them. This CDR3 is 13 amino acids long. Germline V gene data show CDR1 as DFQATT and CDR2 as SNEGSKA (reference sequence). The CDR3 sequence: CSANPGTLYGYTF. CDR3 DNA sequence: TGCAGTGCGAACCCCGGGACACTTTATGGCTACACCTTC.

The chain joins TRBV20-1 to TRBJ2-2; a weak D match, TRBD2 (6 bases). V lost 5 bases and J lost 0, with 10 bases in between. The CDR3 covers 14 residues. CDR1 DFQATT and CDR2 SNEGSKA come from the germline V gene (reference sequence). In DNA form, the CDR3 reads TGCAGTGCTCGGAGGGACCCGAACACCGGGGAGCTGTTTTTT. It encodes CSARRDPNTGELFF.

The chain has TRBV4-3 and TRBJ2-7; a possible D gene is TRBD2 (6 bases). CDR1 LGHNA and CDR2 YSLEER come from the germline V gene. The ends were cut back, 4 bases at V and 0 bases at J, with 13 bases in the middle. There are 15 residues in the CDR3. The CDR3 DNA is TGCGCCAGCAGCCGTGAATGGCGGGGCTCCTACGAGCAGTACTTC. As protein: CASSREWRGSYEQYF.

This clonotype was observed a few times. In DNA form, the CDR3 reads TGTGCCAGCAGAGGGGCAGGGGGCCCATACGAGCAGTACTTC. It translates to CASRGAGGPYEQYF. The chain combines TRBV6-1 with TRBJ2-7; 8 nucleotides line up with TRBD1. Germline CDR1 MNHNS, CDR2 SASEGT. This CDR3 has 14 residues. V trimming: 6 bases; J trimming: 4 bases; junction bases outside the gene matches: 8.

CDR3 in amino acids: CASSLETANVLTF. The CDR3 region has the DNA TGCGCCAGCAGCTTGGAGACGGCCAACGTCCTGACTTTC. This rearrangement joins TRBV5-1 to TRBJ2-6; the D is unclear. Germline CDR1 is SGHRS and CDR2 is YFSETQ. Trimming left V 0 bases short and J 6 bases short, with 4 bases between. CDR3 length: 13 residues.

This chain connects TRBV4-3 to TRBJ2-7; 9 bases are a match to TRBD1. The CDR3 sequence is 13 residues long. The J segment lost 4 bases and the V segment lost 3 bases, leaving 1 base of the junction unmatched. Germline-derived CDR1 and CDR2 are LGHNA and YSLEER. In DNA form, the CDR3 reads TGCGCCAGCAGCCATGGACAGGGGTACGAGCAGTACTTC. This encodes CASSHGQGYEQYF.